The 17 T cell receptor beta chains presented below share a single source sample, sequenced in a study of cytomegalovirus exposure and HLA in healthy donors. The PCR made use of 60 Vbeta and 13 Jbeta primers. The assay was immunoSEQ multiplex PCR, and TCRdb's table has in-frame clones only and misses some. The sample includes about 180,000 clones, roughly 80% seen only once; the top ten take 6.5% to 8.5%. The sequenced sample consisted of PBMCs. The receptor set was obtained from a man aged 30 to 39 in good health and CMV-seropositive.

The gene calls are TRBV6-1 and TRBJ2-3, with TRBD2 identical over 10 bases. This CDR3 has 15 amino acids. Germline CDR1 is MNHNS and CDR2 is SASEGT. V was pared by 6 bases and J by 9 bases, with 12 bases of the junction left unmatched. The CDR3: CASSPWASGSWTQYF. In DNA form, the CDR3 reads TGTGCCAGCAGCCCTTGGGCTAGCGGGAGTTGGACGCAGTATTTT.

The CDR3 nucleotides are TGTGCCAGCAGTGTACCGGGACTAGCGGGAGTGGAGCAGTACTTC. Amino acids: CASSVPGLAGVEQYF. The chain has TRBV28 and TRBJ2-7, with TRBD2 matching over 14 bases. This CDR3 is built from 15 residues. The germline V gene encodes CDR1 MDHEN and CDR2 SYDVKM. With V trimmed by 5 bases and J by 7 bases, 7 bases remained unmatched.

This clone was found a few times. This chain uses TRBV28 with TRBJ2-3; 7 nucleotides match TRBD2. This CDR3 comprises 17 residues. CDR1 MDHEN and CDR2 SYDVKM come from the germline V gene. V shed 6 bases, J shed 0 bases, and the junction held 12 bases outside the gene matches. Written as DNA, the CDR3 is TGTGCCAGCAGCCTCAGAACAGCAGCGGGAAGCACAGATACGCAGTATTTT. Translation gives CASSLRTAAGSTDTQYF.

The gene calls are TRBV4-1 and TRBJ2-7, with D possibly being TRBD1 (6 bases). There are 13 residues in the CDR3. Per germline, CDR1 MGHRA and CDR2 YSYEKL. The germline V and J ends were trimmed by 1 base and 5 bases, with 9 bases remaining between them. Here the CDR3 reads CASSQVPGDEQYF. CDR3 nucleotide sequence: TGCGCCAGCAGCCAAGTACCAGGGGACGAGCAGTACTTC.

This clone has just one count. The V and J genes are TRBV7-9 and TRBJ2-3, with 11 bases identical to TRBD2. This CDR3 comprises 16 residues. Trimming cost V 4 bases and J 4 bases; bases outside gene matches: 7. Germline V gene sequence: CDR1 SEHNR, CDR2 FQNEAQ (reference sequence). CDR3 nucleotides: TGTGCCAGCAGCTCAGCCACTAGCGGGAGTGCAGATACGCAGTATTTT. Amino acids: CASSSATSGSADTQYF. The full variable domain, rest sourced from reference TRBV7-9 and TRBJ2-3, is DTGVSQNPRHKITKRGQNVTFRCDPISEHNRLYWYRQTLGQGPEFLTYFQNEAQLEKSRLLSDRFSAERPKGSFSTLEIQRTEQGDSAMYLCASSSATSGSADTQYFGPGTRLTVL.

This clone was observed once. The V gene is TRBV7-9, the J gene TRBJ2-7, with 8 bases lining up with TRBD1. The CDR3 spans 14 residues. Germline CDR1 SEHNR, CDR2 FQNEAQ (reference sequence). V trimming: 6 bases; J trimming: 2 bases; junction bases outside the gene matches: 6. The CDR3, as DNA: TGTGCCAGCAGTCACGGGACAGGCCCCTACGAGCAGTACTTC. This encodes CASSHGTGPYEQYF.

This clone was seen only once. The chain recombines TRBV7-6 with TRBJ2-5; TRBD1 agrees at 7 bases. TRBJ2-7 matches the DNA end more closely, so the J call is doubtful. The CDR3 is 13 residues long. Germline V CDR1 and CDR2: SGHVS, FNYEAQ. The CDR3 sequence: CASSLSGQAEQYF. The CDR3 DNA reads TGTGCCAGCAGCTTATCCGGACAGGCCGAGCAGTACTTC.

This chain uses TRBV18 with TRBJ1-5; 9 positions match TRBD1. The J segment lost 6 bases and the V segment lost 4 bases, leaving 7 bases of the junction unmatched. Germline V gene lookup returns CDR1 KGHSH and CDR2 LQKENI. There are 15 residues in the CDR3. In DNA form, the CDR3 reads TGTGCCAGCTCACAAGGCACAGGGGGCGGTCAGCCCCAGCATTTT. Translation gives CASSQGTGGGQPQHF.

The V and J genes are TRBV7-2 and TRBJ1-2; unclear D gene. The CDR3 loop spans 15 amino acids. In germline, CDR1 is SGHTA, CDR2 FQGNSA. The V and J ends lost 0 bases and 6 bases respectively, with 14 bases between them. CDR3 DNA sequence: TGTGCCAGCAGCTTAGCGCGCCCGGGCGGGAATGGCTACACCTTC. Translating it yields CASSLARPGGNGYTF.

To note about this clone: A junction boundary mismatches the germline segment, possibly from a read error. CDR3 bases: TGTTCCAGTAACAGGGGCCAAGAGACCCAGTACTTC. This sequence encodes CSSNRGQETQYF. J is TRBJ2-5 and V is TRBV7-9, with 7 positions matching TRBD1. Germline V CDR1 and CDR2: SEHNR, FQNEAQ (reference sequence). The CDR3 length is 12 residues.

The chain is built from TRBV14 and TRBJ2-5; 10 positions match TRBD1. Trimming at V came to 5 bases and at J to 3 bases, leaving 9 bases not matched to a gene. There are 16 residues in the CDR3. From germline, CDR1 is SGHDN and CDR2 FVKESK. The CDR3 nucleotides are TGTGCCAGCAGCTCCCGGGACAGGGGTGAAAAAGAGACCCAGTACTTC. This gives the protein CASSSRDRGEKETQYF.

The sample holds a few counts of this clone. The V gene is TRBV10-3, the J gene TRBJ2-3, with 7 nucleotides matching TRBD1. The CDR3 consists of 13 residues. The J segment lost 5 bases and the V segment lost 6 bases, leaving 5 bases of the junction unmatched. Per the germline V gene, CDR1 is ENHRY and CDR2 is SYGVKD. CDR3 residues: CAIRDRVRDTQYF. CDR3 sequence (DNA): TGTGCCATCAGAGACAGGGTTAGAGATACGCAGTATTTT.

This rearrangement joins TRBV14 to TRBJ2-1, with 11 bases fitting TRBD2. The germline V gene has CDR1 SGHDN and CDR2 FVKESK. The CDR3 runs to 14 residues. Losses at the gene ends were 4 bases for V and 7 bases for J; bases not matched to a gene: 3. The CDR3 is CASSPRLAGNEQFF. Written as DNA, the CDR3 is TGTGCCAGCAGCCCTCGACTAGCGGGAAATGAGCAGTTCTTC.

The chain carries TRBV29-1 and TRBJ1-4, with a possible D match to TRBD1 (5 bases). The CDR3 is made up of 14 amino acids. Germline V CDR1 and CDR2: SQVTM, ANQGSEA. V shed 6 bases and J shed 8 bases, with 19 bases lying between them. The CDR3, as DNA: TGCAGCGTAGGGACTGATCCCTTAATCGAAAAACTGTTTTTT. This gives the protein CSVGTDPLIEKLFF.

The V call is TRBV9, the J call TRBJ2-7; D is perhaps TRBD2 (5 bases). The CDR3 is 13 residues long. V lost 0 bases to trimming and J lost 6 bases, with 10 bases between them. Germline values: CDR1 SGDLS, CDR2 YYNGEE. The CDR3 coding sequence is TGTGCCAGCAGCGTAGACGGGGTCGGCGAGCAGTACTTC. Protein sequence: CASSVDGVGEQYF.

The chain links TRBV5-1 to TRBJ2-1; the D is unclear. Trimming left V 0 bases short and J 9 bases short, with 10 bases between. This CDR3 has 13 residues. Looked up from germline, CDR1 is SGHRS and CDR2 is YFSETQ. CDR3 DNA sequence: TGCGCCAGCAGCTTGGTTTCTGAGGCTGAGCAGTTCTTC. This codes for CASSLVSEAEQFF. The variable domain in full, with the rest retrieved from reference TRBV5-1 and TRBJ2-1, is KAGVTQTPRYLIKTRGQQVTLSCSPISGHRSVSWYQQTPGQGLQFLFEYFSETQRNKGNFPGRFSGRQFSNSRSEMNVSTLELGDSALYLCASSLVSEAEQFFGPGTRLTVL.

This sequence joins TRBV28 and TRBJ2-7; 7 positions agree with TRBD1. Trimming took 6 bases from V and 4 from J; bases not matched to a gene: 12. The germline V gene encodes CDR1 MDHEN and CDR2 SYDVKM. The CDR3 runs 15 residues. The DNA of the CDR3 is TGTGCCAGCAGAAGCCCCGCAGGGGGAATTTACGAGCAGTACTTC. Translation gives CASRSPAGGIYEQYF.